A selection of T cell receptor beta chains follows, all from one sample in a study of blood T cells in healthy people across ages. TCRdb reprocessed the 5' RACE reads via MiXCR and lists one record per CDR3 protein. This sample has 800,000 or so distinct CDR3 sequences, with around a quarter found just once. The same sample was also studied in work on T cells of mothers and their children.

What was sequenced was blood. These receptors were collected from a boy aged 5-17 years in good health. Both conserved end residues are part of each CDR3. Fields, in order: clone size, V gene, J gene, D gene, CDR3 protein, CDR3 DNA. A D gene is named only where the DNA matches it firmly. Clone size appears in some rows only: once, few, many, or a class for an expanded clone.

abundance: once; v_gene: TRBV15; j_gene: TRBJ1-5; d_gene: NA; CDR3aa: CATSRDRQVRQPQHF; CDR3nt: TGTGCCACCAGCAGAGATCGACAGGTGAGACAGCCCCAGCATTTT
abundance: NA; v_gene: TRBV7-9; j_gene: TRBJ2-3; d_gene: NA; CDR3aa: CASSADSYTQYF; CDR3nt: TGTGCCAGCAGCGCGGACAGCTATACGCAGTATTTT
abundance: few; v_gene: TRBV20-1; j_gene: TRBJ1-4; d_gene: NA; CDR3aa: CSAKGVRVRGEKLFF; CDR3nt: TGCAGTGCTAAAGGGGTCAGGGTTCGAGGGGAAAAACTGTTTTTT
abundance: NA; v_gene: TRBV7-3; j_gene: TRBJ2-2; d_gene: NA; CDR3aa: CASSLGSIGELFF; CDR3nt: TGTGCCAGCAGCTTAGGCTCGATCGGGGAGCTGTTTTTT
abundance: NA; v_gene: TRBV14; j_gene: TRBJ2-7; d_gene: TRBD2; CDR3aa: CASWTSGAYEQYF; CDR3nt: TGTGCCAGCTGGACTAGCGGGGCCTACGAGCAGTACTTC
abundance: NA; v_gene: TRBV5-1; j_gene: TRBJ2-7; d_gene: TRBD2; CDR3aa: CASSGGKTSGSYEQYF; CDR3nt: TGCGCCAGCAGCGGCGGGAAGACTAGCGGTTCCTACGAGCAGTACTTC
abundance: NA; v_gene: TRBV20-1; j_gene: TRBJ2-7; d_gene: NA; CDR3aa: CSARAKGQPNREQYF; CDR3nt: TGCAGTGCTAGAGCCAAGGGGCAGCCCAATCGGGAGCAGTACTTC
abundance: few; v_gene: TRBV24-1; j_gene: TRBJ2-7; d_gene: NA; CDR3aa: CATSDLQRTYF; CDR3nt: TGTGCCACCAGTGATTTGCAACGGACGTACTTC
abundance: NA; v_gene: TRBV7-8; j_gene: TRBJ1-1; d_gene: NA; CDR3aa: CAGSLAFGQTEAFF; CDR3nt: TGTGCCGGCAGCTTAGCGTTCGGGCAGACTGAAGCTTTCTTT
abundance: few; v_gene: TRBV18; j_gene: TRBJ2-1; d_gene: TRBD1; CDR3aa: CASSPQQQGAGEQFF; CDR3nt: TGTGCCAGCTCACCACAACAACAGGGGGCGGGTGAGCAGTTCTTC
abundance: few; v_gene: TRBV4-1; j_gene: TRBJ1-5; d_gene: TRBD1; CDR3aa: CASSHGTGTGGNQPQHF; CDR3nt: TGCGCCAGCAGCCACGGAACCGGGACAGGCGGCAATCAGCCCCAGCATTTT
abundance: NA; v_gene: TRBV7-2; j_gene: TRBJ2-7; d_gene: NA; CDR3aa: CASSPGVGPYEQYF; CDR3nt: TGCGCCAGCAGCCCAGGGGTGGGGCCATACGAGCAGTACTTC
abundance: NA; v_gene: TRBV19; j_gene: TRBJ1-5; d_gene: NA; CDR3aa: CASSIGVQTTDQPQHF; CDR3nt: TGTGCCAGTAGTATAGGGGTTCAGACGACGGATCAGCCCCAGCATTTT
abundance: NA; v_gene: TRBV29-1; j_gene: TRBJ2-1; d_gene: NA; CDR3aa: CSVDLSDEQFF; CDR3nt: TGCAGCGTTGATCTGTCCGATGAGCAGTTCTTC
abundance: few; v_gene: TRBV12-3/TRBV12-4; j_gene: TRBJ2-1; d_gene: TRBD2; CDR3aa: CASSARLAGGGEQFF; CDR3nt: TGTGCCAGCAGCGCTCGACTAGCGGGAGGTGGCGAGCAGTTCTTC
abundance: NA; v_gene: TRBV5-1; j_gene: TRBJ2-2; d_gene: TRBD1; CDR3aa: CASSLEPTGFNGELFF; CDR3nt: TGCGCCAGCAGCTTGGAGCCGACAGGGTTCAACGGGGAGCTGTTTTTT
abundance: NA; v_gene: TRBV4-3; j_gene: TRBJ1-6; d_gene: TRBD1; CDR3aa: CASSQKQGALKGSPLHF; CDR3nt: TGCGCCAGCAGCCAAAAACAGGGGGCGTTGAAGGGTTCACCCCTCCACTTT
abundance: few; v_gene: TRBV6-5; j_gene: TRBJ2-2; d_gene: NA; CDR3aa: CASRILLDTGELFF; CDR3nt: TGTGCCAGCAGGATACTGCTCGACACCGGGGAGCTGTTTTTT
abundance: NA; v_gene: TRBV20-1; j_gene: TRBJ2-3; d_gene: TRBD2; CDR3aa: CSARLTSGSADTQYF; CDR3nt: TGCAGTGCTAGATTGACTAGCGGGTCTGCAGATACGCAGTATTTT
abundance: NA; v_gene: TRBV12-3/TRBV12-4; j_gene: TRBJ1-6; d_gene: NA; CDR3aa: CASSRDTGRALHF; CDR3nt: TGTGCCAGCAGCCGAGACACTGGTCGGGCCCTCCACTTT
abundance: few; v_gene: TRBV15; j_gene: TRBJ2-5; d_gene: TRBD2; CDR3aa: CATSSQTSGGQETQYF; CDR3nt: TGTGCCACCAGCAGCCAGACTAGCGGGGGACAAGAGACCCAGTACTTC
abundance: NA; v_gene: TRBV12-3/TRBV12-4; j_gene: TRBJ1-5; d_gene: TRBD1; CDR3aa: CASSSGTGGFGEPQHF; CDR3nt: TGTGCCAGCAGTTCGGGGACAGGGGGCTTCGGGGAGCCCCAGCATTTT
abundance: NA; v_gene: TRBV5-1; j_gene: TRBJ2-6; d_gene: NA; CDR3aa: CASSLPTLGGTGANVLTF; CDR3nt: TGCGCCAGCAGCCTCCCGACTCTTGGGGGGACTGGGGCCAACGTCCTGACTTTC
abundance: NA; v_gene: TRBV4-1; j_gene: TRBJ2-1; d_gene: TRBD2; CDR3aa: CASSPRLAESSYNEQFF; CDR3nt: TGCGCCAGCAGCCCTCGACTAGCGGAGAGCTCCTACAATGAGCAGTTCTTC
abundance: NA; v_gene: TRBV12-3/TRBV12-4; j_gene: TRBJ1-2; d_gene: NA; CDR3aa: CASSLYLLKEGTNYGYTF; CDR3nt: TGTGCCAGCAGTTTGTACTTACTGAAGGAGGGGACTAACTATGGCTACACCTTC
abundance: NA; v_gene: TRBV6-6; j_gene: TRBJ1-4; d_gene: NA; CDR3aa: CASSYVPGQRGEKLFF; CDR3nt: TGTGCCAGCAGTTACGTTCCAGGACAGCGCGGTGAAAAACTGTTTTTT
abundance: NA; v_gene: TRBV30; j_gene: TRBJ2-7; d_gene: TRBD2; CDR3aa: CAWGGDSSYEQYF; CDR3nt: TGTGCCTGGGGGGGGGACTCGTCCTACGAGCAGTACTTC
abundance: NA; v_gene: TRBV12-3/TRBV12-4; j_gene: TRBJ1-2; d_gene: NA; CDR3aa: CASSPYLQGDYGYTF; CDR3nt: TGTGCCAGCAGCCCCTACTTACAGGGCGACTATGGCTACACCTTC
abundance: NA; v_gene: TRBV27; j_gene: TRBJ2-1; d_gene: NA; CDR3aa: CASSLSASPYNEQFF; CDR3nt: TGTGCCAGCAGTTTGTCAGCTAGTCCCTACAATGAGCAGTTCTTC